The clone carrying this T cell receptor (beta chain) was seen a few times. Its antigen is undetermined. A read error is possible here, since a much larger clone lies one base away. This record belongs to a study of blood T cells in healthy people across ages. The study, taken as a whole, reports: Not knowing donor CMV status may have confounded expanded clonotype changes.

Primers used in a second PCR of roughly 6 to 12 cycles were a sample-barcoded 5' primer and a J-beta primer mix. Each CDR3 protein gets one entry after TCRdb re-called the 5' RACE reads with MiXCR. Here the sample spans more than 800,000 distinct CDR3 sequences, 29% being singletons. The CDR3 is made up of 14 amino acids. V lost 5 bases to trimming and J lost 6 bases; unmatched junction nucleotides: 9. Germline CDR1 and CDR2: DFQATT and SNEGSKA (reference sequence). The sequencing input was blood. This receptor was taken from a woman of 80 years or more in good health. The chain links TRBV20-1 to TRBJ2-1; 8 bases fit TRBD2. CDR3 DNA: TGCAGTGCTGAACGGATAGCGGGGTGCAATGAGCAGTTCTTC. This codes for CSAERIAGCNEQFF.